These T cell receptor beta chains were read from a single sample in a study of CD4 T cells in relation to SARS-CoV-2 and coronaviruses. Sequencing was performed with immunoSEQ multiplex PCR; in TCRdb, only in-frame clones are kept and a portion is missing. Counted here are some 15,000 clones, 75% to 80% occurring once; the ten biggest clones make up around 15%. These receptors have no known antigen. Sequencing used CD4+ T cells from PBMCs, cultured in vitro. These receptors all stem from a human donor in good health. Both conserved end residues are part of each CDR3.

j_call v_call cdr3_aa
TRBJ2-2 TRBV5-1 CASSSTGRTGELFF
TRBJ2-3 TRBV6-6 CASSPTPAGGTDTQYF
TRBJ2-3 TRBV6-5 CASYFGGLSTDTQYF
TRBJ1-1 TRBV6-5 CASRGSGSNTEAFF
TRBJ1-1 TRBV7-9 CASRESGKTGAEAFF
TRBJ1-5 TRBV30 CAWSVPGWGNQPQHF
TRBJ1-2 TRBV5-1 CASSQSRTGLSNYGYTF
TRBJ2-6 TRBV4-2 CASSHAVSSGANVLTF
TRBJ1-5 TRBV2 CASSEVAEYSNQPQHF
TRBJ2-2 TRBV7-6 CASSLAGRAGGMDTGELFF
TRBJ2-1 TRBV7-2 CASSTQAGVYNEQFF
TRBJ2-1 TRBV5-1 CASSLGREYNEQFF
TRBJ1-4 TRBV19 CASSGLSEKLFF
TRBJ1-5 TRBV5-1 CASSLGGTVGQPQHF
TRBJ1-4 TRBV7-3 CASSSKQGQGEKLFF
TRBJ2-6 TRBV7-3 CASSLRTSGTGANVLTF